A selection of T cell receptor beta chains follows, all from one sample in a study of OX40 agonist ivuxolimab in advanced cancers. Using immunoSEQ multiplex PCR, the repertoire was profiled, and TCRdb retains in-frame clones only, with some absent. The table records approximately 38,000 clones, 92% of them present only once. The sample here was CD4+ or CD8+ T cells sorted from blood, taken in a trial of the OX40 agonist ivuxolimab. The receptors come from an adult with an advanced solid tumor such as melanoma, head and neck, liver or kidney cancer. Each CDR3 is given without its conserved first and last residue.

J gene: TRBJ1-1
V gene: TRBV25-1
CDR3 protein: ASREGVSNTEAF

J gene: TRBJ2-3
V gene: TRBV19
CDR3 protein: ASSFTGTDTQY

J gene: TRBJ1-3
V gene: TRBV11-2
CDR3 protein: ASSSYRDGSGNTIY

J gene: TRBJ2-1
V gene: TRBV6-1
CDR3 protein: ASSEEVRGNNEQF

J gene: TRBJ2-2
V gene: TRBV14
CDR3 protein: ASSPGELAGVWNTGELF

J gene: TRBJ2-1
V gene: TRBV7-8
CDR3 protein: ASSDLTSGRRDEQF

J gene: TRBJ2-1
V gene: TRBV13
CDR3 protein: ASSLGRLEQF

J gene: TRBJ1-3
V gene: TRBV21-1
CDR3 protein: ASSKALSKGGTGNTIY

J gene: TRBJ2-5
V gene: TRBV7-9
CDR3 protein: ASSRLTSGSVETQY

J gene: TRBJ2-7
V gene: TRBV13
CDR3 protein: ASRLTGGKEQY

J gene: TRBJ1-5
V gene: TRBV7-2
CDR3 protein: ASSFRGTDSNQPQH

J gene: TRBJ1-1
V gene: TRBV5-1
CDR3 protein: ASSLSVQGGKNTEAF

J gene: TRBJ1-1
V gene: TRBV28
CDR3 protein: ASRGPGEAF

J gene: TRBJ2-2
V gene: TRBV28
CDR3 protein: ASSSPRRGAGELF

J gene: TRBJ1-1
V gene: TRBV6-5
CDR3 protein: ASRGEGLFTEAF

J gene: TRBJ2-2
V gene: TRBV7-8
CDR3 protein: ASSSGLAANTGELF

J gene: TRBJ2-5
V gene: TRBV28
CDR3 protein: ASSPLLAALETQY

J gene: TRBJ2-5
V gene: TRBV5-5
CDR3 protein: ASSLTWDGQETQY

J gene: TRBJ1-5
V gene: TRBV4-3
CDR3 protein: ASSQDPPFKGNQPQH

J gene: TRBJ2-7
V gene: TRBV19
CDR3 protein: ASSDHIGYEQY

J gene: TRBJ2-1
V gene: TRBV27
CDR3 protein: ASSSGLAGPYNEQF

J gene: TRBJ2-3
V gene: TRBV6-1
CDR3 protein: ASSRPGTSDGTQY